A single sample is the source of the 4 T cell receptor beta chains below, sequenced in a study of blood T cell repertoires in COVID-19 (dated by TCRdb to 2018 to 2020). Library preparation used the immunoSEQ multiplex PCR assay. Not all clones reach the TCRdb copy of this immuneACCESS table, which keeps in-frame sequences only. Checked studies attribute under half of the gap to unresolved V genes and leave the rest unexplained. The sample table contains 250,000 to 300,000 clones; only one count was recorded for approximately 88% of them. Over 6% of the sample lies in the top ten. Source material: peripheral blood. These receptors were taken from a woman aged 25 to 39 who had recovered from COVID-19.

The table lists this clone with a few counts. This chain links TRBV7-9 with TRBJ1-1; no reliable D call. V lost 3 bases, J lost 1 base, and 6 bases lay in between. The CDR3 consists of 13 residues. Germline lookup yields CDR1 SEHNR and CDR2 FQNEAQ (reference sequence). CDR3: CASSFSGNTEAFF. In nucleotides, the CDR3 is TGTGCCAGCAGCTTTAGCGGGAACACTGAAGCTTTCTTT.

In nucleotides, the CDR3 is TGTGCCAGCATTCGGTACAATGAGCAGTTCTTC. Its protein is CASIRYNEQFF. The rearrangement uses TRBV28 and TRBJ2-1; D call uncertain. The germline gives CDR1 MDHEN, CDR2 SYDVKM. V was shortened by 7 bases and J by 4 bases, with 5 bases between the two germline ends. The CDR3 totals 11 residues. The variable domain in full, completed from reference TRBV28 and TRBJ2-1, reads DVKVTQSSRYLVKRTGEKVFLECVQDMDHENMFWYRQDPGLGLRLIYFSYDVKMKEKGDIPEGYSVSREKKERFSLILESASTNQTSMYLCASIRYNEQFFGPGTRLTVL.

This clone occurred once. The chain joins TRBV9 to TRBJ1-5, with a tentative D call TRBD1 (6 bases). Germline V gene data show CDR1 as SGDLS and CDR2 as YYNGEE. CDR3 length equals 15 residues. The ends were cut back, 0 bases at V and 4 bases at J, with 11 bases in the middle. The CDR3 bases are TGTGCCAGCAGCGTAGGTGGGACAACAAATCAGCCCCAGCATTTT. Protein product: CASSVGGTTNQPQHF. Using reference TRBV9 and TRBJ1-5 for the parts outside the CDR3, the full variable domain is DSGVTQTPKHLITATGQRVTLRCSPRSGDLSVYWYQQSLDQGLQFLIQYYNGEERAKGNILERFSAQQFPDLHSELNLSSLELGDSALYFCASSVGGTTNQPQHFGDGTRLSIL.

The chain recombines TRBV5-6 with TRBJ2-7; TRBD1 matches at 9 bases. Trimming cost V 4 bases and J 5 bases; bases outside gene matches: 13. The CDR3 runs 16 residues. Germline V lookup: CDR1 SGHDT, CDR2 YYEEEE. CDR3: CASSRIAGDRVNEQYF. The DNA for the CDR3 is TGTGCCAGCAGCCGCATAGCCGGGGACAGGGTTAACGAGCAGTACTTC. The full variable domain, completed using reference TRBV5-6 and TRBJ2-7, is DAGVTQSPTHLIKTRGQQVTLRCSPKSGHDTVSWYQQALGQGPQFIFQYYEEEERQRGNFPDRFSGHQFPNYSSELNVNALLLGDSALYLCASSRIAGDRVNEQYFGPGTRLTVT.